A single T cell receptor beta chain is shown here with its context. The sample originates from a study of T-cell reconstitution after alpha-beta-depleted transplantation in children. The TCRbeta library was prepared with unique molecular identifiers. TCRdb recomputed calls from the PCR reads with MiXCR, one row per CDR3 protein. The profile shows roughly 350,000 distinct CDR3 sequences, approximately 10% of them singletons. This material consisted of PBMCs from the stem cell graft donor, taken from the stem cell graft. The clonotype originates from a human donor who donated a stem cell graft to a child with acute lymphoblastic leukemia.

The CDR3 coding sequence is TGTGCCATCAGTGGCTCGGGCGGGAGATTCGCGTACGAGCAGTACTTC. It encodes CAISGSGGRFAYEQYF. This chain uses TRBV10-3 with TRBJ2-7; 7 bases align to TRBD2. CDR3 length: 16 amino acids. The germline gives CDR1 ENHRY, CDR2 SYGVKD. The trim removed 4 bases at V and 4 bases at J, leaving 13 bases unmatched.